This T cell receptor beta chain came from a study of T cells in Graves' hyperthyroidism and ophthalmopathy. Findings of the study overall: Blood also showed most of the thyroid clonotypes that were expanded above 0.001.

J lost 7 bases, V lost 0 bases, and 5 bases had no gene match. Germline lookup yields CDR1 DFQATT and CDR2 SNEGSKA (reference sequence). The CDR3 sequence is 14 residues long. Each ophthalmopathy patient scored at least 3 on the Clinical Activity Score and at least 4 on NOSPECS grade, with duration under 3 months. Diagnoses used clinical symptoms, serum thyroxine and TRAb, thyroid ultrasound and orbital computed tomography. PBMCs were collected from an approximately 9.3 ml volume of fresh peripheral blood. TCR beta CDR3 sequences were amplified from RNA transcripts. TCR CDR3 underwent first-round RT-PCR with the HTBI primer set. TCRdb recomputed calls from the multiplex PCR reads with MiXCR, one row per CDR3 protein. This sample has hundreds of thousands of distinct CDR3 sequences, with 16% found just once. This clonotype was counted between two and nine times. Its cognate antigen is unknown.

The clonotype was recovered from a woman in her 40s with Graves' ophthalmopathy. The chain has TRBV20-1 and TRBJ2-1, with TRBD2 matching over 8 bases. Sequenced material: blood. The CDR3 DNA reads TGCAGTGCTAGAGAGAGACTAGCGCCAAATGAGCAGTTCTTC. It is translated as CSARERLAPNEQFF.